This T cell receptor beta chain was recorded in a study of PD-1 blockade in classical Hodgkin lymphoma. The CDR3 contains 15 residues. The V gene's germline CDR1 is SEHNR and CDR2 FQNEAQ (reference sequence). After removal of 5 bases from V and 1 base from J, the junction contained 3 bases not matched to a gene. To note about this clone: Its matching antigen is unknown.

Each patient relapsed following autologous stem cell transplantation, and prior brentuximab vedotin exposure differed. Whole-study results and caveats: The baseline diversity of complete responders showed similarity to that of newly diagnosed patients. In newly diagnosed patients, baseline TCR diversity was reportedly below that of healthy donors.

The table came from immunoSEQ multiplex PCR; TCRdb's copy has only in-frame clones and leaves some out. The table has approximately 15,000 clones, about four fifths seen once. The sequence was collected from a human donor with classical Hodgkin lymphoma. The specimen was peripheral blood mononuclear cells (PBMCs), collected at baseline. The chain recombines TRBV7-9 with TRBJ1-5; 9 nucleotides align to TRBD1. CDR3 region: CASSPGQGSNQPQHF. DNA of the CDR3: TGTGCCAGCAGCCCAGGACAGGGGAGCAATCAGCCCCAGCATTTT.